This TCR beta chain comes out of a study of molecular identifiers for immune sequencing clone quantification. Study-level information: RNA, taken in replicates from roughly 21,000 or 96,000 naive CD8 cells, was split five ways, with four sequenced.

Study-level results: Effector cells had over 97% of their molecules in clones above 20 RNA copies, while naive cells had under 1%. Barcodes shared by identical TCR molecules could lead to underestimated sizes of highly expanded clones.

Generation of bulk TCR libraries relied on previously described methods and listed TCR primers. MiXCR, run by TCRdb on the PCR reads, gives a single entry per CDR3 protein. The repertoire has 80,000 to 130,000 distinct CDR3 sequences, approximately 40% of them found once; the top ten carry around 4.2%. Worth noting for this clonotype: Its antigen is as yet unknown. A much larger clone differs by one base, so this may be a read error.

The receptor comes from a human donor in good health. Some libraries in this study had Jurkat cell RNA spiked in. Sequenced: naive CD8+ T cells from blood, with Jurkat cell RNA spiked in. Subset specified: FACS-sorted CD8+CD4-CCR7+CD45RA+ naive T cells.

CDR3 in amino acids: CASSSTGSHQPQHF. The CDR3 DNA reads as TGTGCCAGCAGCTCGACAGGGAGCCATCAGCCCCAGCATTTT. This chain connects TRBV7-9 to TRBJ1-5, with TRBD1 identical over 7 bases. V lost 4 bases and J lost 5; bases outside the gene matches: 5. Germline V gene sequence: CDR1 SEHNR, CDR2 FQNEAQ (reference sequence). The CDR3 runs 14 residues. Looking up the rest from reference TRBV7-9 and TRBJ1-5 gives the full variable domain: DTGVSQNPRHKITKRGQNVTFRCDPISEHNRLYWYRQTLGQGPEFLTYFQNEAQLEKSRLLSDRFSAERPKGSFSTLEIQRTEQGDSAMYLCASSSTGSHQPQHFGDGTRLSIL.